The rows below give T cell receptor beta chains drawn from one sample of a study of blood T cell repertoires in COVID-19. Here immunoSEQ multiplex PCR was the method, and the copy in TCRdb shows in-frame clones only, minus some. The sample includes roughly 110,000 clones, roughly 85% seen only once; the top ten take approximately 5%. Material for sequencing was peripheral blood. The receptor set was obtained from a woman aged 55 to 70 with COVID-19, enrolled during active disease. The CDR3 runs from the conserved cysteine through the conserved F or W. The D gene is left open where the match is weak. The size entry is marked missing in some rows and otherwise reads once, few, many or a size class.

j_call: TRBJ1-4; v_call: TRBV6-6; d_call: NA; clone_size: NA; cdr3_aa: CASSAGQSLNEKLFF; cdr3_nt: TGTGCCAGCAGTGCAGGACAGAGCCTTAATGAAAAACTGTTTTTT
j_call: TRBJ2-2; v_call: TRBV6-2/TRBV6-3; d_call: TRBD2; clone_size: NA; cdr3_aa: CASSDGLAGAANTGELFF; cdr3_nt: TGTGCCAGCAGTGACGGCCTAGCGGGGGCCGCGAACACCGGGGAGCTGTTTTTT
j_call: TRBJ2-2; v_call: TRBV7-3; d_call: NA; clone_size: NA; cdr3_aa: CASSLMARRAGELFF; cdr3_nt: NA
j_call: TRBJ2-3; v_call: TRBV11-2; d_call: NA; clone_size: NA; cdr3_aa: CASSLPTDTQYF; cdr3_nt: TGTGCCAGCAGCTTACCGACAGATACGCAGTATTTT
j_call: TRBJ1-4; v_call: TRBV6-5; d_call: NA; clone_size: NA; cdr3_aa: CASSYSQIPPGEKLFF; cdr3_nt: TGTGCCAGCAGTTACAGTCAGATCCCCCCCGGGGAAAAACTGTTTTTT
j_call: TRBJ2-1; v_call: TRBV9; d_call: TRBD1; clone_size: few; cdr3_aa: CASSVVTGGYNEQFF; cdr3_nt: TGTGCCAGCAGCGTAGTTACAGGGGGCTACAATGAGCAGTTCTTC
j_call: TRBJ2-7; v_call: TRBV10-3; d_call: TRBD2; clone_size: few; cdr3_aa: CAISEYSGGSYEQYF; cdr3_nt: TGTGCCATCAGTGAGTATAGCGGGGGTTCCTACGAGCAGTACTTC
j_call: TRBJ2-2; v_call: TRBV3-1/TRBV3-2; d_call: NA; clone_size: few; cdr3_aa: CASSPRDSPLTGELFF; cdr3_nt: TGTGCCAGCAGCCCCCGGGATAGCCCCCTCACCGGGGAGCTGTTTTTT
j_call: TRBJ1-6; v_call: TRBV19; d_call: TRBD1; clone_size: NA; cdr3_aa: CASSPRTGGEDSPLHF; cdr3_nt: TGTGCCAGTAGTCCTCGGACAGGGGGCGAGGATTCACCCCTCCACTTT
j_call: TRBJ2-7; v_call: TRBV5-1; d_call: TRBD1; clone_size: NA; cdr3_aa: CASSYGQGAGYEQYF; cdr3_nt: TGCGCCAGCAGCTACGGACAGGGGGCCGGCTACGAGCAGTACTTC
j_call: TRBJ2-3; v_call: TRBV7-3; d_call: NA; clone_size: NA; cdr3_aa: CASSPAGAIDTDTQYF; cdr3_nt: TGTGCCAGCAGCCCGGCGGGGGCAATAGACACAGATACGCAGTATTTT
j_call: TRBJ2-3; v_call: TRBV24-1; d_call: TRBD2; clone_size: NA; cdr3_aa: CASSSGGAHTQYF; cdr3_nt: TGTGCCAGCTCTAGCGGGGGGGCACACACGCAGTATTTT
j_call: TRBJ2-7; v_call: TRBV27; d_call: TRBD1; clone_size: NA; cdr3_aa: CASSAQGQLYEQYF; cdr3_nt: TGTGCCAGCAGTGCCCAGGGACAGCTCTACGAGCAGTACTTC
j_call: TRBJ2-7; v_call: TRBV4-1; d_call: TRBD1; clone_size: NA; cdr3_aa: CASSQGQGATYEQYF; cdr3_nt: TGCGCCAGCAGCCAGGGACAGGGGGCGACCTACGAGCAGTACTTC
j_call: TRBJ1-4; v_call: TRBV4-1; d_call: NA; clone_size: NA; cdr3_aa: CASSQDQAGDGEKLFF; cdr3_nt: TGCGCCAGCAGCCAAGATCAAGCCGGGGATGGCGAAAAACTGTTTTTT
j_call: TRBJ1-4; v_call: TRBV6-6; d_call: NA; clone_size: NA; cdr3_aa: CASSGQTGVNEKLFF; cdr3_nt: TGTGCCAGCAGTGGGCAGACAGGAGTTAATGAAAAACTGTTTTTT
j_call: TRBJ2-5; v_call: TRBV5-5; d_call: TRBD1; clone_size: NA; cdr3_aa: CASSFLWAGQGPEETQYF; cdr3_nt: TGTGCCAGCAGCTTCCTATGGGCGGGACAGGGACCAGAAGAGACCCAGTACTTC
j_call: TRBJ2-1; v_call: TRBV3-1/TRBV3-2; d_call: TRBD2; clone_size: NA; cdr3_aa: CASSQKAGERPTYNEQFF; cdr3_nt: TGTGCCAGCAGCCAAAAAGCGGGGGAGCGACCCACCTACAATGAGCAGTTCTTC
j_call: TRBJ2-1; v_call: TRBV19; d_call: NA; clone_size: NA; cdr3_aa: CASSIGSNNEQFF; cdr3_nt: TGTGCCAGTAGTATAGGCAGTAACAATGAGCAGTTCTTC
j_call: TRBJ1-2; v_call: TRBV10-3; d_call: TRBD1; clone_size: NA; cdr3_aa: CATGGGYTF; cdr3_nt: TGTGCCACAGGGGGTGGCTACACCTTC
j_call: TRBJ2-7; v_call: TRBV7-6; d_call: NA; clone_size: NA; cdr3_aa: CASSTMAGNEQYF; cdr3_nt: TGTGCCAGCAGCACGATGGCGGGAAACGAGCAGTACTTC
j_call: TRBJ1-2; v_call: TRBV11-2; d_call: NA; clone_size: NA; cdr3_aa: CASSFDQSYGYTF; cdr3_nt: TGTGCCAGCAGCTTCGATCAGTCCTATGGCTACACCTTC